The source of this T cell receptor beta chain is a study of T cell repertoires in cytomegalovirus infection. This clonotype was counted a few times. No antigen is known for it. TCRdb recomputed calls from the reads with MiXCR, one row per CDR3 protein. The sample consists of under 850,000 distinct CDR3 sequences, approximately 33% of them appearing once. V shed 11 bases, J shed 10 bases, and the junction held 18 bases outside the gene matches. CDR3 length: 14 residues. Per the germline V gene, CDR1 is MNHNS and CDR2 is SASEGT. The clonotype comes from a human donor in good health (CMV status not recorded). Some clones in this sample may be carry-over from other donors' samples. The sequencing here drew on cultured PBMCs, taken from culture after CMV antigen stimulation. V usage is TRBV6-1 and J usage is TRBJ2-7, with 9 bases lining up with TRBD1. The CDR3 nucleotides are TGTGCCTCCCGAAAAAGGGACAGGGAGGAAAAACAGTACTTC. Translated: CASRKRDREEKQYF.